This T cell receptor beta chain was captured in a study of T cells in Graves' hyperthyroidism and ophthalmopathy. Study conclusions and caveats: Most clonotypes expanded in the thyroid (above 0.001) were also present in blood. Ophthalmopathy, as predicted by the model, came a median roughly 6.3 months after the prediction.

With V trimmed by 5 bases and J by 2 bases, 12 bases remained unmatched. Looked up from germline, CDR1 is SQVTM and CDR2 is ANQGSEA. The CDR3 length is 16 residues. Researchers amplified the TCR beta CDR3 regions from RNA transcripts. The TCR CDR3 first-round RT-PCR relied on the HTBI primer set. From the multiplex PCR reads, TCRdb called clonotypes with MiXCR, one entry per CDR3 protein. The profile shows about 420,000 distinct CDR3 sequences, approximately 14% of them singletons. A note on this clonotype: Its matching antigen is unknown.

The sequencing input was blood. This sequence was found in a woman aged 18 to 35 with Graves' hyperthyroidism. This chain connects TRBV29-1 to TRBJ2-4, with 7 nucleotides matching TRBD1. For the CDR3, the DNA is TGCAGCGTTAAGGGGGCGGGCAGGGCATCCAAAAACATTCAGTACTTC. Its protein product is CSVKGAGRASKNIQYF.